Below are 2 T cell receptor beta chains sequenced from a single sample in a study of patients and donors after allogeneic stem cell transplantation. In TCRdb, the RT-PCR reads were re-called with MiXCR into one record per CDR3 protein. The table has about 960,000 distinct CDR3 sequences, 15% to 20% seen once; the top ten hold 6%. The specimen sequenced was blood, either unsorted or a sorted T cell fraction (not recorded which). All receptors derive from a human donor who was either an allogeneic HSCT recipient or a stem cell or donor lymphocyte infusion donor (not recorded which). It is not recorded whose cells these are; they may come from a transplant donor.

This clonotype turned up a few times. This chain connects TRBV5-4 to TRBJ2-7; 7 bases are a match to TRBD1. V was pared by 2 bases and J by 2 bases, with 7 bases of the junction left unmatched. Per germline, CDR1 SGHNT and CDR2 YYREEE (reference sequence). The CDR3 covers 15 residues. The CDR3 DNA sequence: TGTGCCAGCAGCTTAGGTAGGACAGGTGCCTACGAGCAGTACTTC. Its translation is CASSLGRTGAYEQYF.

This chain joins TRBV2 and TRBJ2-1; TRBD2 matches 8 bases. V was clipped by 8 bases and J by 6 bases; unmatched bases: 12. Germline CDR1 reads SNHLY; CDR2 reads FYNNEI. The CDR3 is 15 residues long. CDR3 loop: CASPGGRSPGNEQFF. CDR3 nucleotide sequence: TGTGCCAGCCCAGGCGGGAGGAGCCCGGGCAATGAGCAGTTCTTC.